This T cell receptor beta chain is from a study of a mutant IDH1 vaccine in newly diagnosed glioma. Study as a whole: Eight vaccinations reached patients in weeks 1, 3, 5, 7, 11, 15, 19 and 23. Broader study findings: Most patients, around 94%, showed vaccine-induced immune responses.

This CDR3 region has 17 residues. V dropped 0 bases and J dropped 8; count of bases not matched to a gene: 11. Germline V gene sequence: CDR1 ENHRY, CDR2 SYGVKD. The sample's time point: week 5, during vaccination. Vaccination comprised doses that each held 300 ug of mutant IDH1 20-mer peptide, plus topical imiquimod. With regard to this clone: As yet, its antigen is unknown.

The table came from immunoSEQ multiplex PCR; TCRdb's copy has only in-frame clones and leaves some out. The repertoire holds about 58,000 clones, about 81% seen once, with over 7% in the top ten. The input for sequencing was PBMCs, taken from a glioma patient whose treatment included an IDH1 peptide vaccine. The chain joins TRBV10-3 to TRBJ1-4; 8 nucleotides match TRBD1. This TCR was sampled from a woman between 45 and 65 years old with glioma. CDR3 in amino acids: CAISESMLTGVSEKLFF. The CDR3 region has the DNA TGTGCCATCAGTGAGTCGATGCTGACAGGGGTATCGGAAAAACTGTTTTTT.